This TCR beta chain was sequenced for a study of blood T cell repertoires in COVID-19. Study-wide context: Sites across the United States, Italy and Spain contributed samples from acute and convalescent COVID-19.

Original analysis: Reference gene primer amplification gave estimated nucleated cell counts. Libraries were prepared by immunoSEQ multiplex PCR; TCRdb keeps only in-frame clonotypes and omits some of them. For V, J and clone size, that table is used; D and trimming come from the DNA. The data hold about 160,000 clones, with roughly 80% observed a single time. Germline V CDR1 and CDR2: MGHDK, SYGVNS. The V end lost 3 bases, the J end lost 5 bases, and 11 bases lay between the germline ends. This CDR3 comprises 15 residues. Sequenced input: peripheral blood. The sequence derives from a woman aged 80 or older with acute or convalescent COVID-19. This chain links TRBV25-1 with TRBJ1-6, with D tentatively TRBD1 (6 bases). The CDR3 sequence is CASSDGGANNSPLHF. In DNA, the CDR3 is TGTGCCAGCAGTGACGGGGGGGCCAATAATTCACCCCTCCACTTT.